This TCR beta chain was found in a study of post-analysis software for immune sequencing data. Study-level background: Several disease courses (relapsing-remitting, secondary progressive and progressive-relapsing) of multiple sclerosis were included.

Study-wide results and limits: Samples from a shared batch, those prepared together, strongly co-clustered by F measure. A significant reduction in normalized Chao1 diversity was observed in multiple sclerosis patients versus controls. Several TRBV segments (TRBV5-6, TRBV5-1 and TRBV20-1 among them) occurred more frequently in patients than in controls.

This CDR3 region has 14 residues. Germline V gene data show CDR1 as SGHTA and CDR2 as FQGNSA. V shed 3 bases and J shed 3 bases, with 12 bases lying between them. Concerning this clonotype: Its antigen is not known.

Unique molecular identifiers featured in each of the TCR beta cDNA libraries. TCRdb ran MiXCR on the PCR reads and lists one entry per CDR3 protein. Among 150,000 to 200,000 distinct CDR3 sequences listed, about 36% were seen once. The rearrangement links TRBV7-2 to TRBJ2-7; TRBD1 or TRBD2 may be the D gene (6 bases each). This TCR derives from a girl aged 5-17 years with multiple sclerosis. The starting material was blood, obtained after autologous hematopoietic stem cell transplantation. The DNA of the CDR3 is TGTGCCAGCAGCTTTGGAGGGGGATTCTACGAGCAGTACTTC. It encodes CASSFGGGFYEQYF. The whole variable domain, remainder taken from reference TRBV7-2 and TRBJ2-7, is GAGVSQSPSNKVTEKGKDVELRCDPISGHTALYWYRQSLGQGLEFLIYFQGNSAPDKSGLPSDRFSAERTGGSVSTLTIQRTQQEDSAVYLCASSFGGGFYEQYFGPGTRLTVT.